Each of the 16 T cell receptor beta chains below was sequenced from the same sample in a study of cytomegalovirus exposure and HLA in healthy donors. PCR was performed using 60 Vbeta and 13 Jbeta primers. Only in-frame clones appear in the TCRdb table, and some are missing; sequencing was by immunoSEQ multiplex PCR. Of under 130,000 clones listed, 50% to 70% are singletons. Sequencing input: PBMCs. The receptors here all came from a man aged 30 to 39 in good health and CMV-seropositive.

This clone was detected only a few times. The chain uses TRBV19 and TRBJ1-1; D might be TRBD1 (6 bases). Per germline, CDR1 LNHDA and CDR2 SQIVND (reference sequence). The CDR3 extends over 14 amino acids. V dropped 7 bases and J dropped 0 bases, with 12 bases sitting between them. The CDR3: CASNGQPMNTEAFF. For the CDR3, the DNA is TGTGCCAGTAACGGACAGCCAATGAACACTGAAGCTTTCTTT.

V is TRBV7-9 and J is TRBJ1-1; no reliable D call. Germline V lookup: CDR1 SEHNR, CDR2 FQNEAQ (reference sequence). V lost 4 bases and J lost 5, with 23 bases in between. This CDR3 contains 17 residues. The CDR3 sequence: CASSSPMRRGGGTEAFF. In nucleotides, the CDR3 is TGTGCCAGCAGCTCCCCCATGCGGCGGGGTGGCGGAACTGAAGCTTTCTTT.

The chain joins TRBV6-1 to TRBJ2-7, with D tentatively TRBD1 (6 bases). The V gene's germline CDR1 is MNHNS and CDR2 SASEGT. The CDR3 contains 14 residues. The V end lost 2 bases, the J end lost 5 bases, and 13 bases lay between the germline ends. The chain's CDR3 is CASSEPARGHEQYF. The CDR3 region has the DNA TGTGCCAGCAGTGAACCGGCCAGGGGCCACGAGCAGTACTTC.

Only a few counts were recorded for this clone. This rearrangement joins TRBV11-2 to TRBJ1-6; the D is unclear. The germline V and J ends were trimmed by 5 bases and 15 bases, with 17 bases remaining between them. CDR3 size: 13 residues. Germline CDR1 is SGHAT and CDR2 is FQNNGV. Written as DNA, the CDR3 is TGTGCCAGCAGCCAAGATCCGGAGGAGAGCCTCCACTTT. Translating gives CASSQDPEESLHF. The full variable domain, completed using reference TRBV11-2 and TRBJ1-6, is EAGVAQSPRYKIIEKRQSVAFWCNPISGHATLYWYQQILGQGPKLLIQFQNNGVVDDSQLPKDRFSAERLKGVDSTLKIQPAKLEDSAVYLCASSQDPEESLHFGNGTRLTVT.

The V call is TRBV2, the J call TRBJ2-5; perhaps TRBD2 as D (5 bases). Per the germline V gene, CDR1 is SNHLY and CDR2 is FYNNEI. V shed 2 bases and J shed 5 bases, with 9 bases lying between them. This CDR3 comprises 13 residues. CDR3 in amino acids: CASSERGWETQYF. The DNA of the CDR3 is TGTGCCAGCAGTGAACGAGGGTGGGAGACCCAGTACTTC.

The chain has TRBV10-1 and TRBJ2-3, with 9 bases aligning to TRBD1. The CDR3 covers 11 residues. Germline V gene sequence: CDR1 WNHNN, CDR2 SYGVQD (reference sequence). Trimming cost V 5 bases and J 11 bases; bases outside gene matches: 2. This CDR3 is CASSRTGVQYF. The CDR3 DNA follows: TGCGCCAGCAGTAGGACAGGGGTGCAGTATTTT.

This clone has only one observation. The chain couples TRBV10-1 to TRBJ2-3; tentative D call: TRBD2 (5 bases). This CDR3 has 15 amino acids. Germline CDR1 reads WNHNN; CDR2 reads SYGVQD (reference sequence). The ends were cut back, 5 bases at V and 0 bases at J, with 12 bases in the middle. This CDR3 is CASSRREFSTDTQYF. CDR3 DNA: TGCGCCAGCAGTCGACGGGAATTTAGCACAGATACGCAGTATTTT.

The V call is TRBV4-1, the J call TRBJ2-5; TRBD1 is a possible D gene (5 bases). The CDR3 spans 14 residues. Trimming removed 1 base from V and 7 bases from J, with 13 bases in between. The germline gives CDR1 MGHRA, CDR2 YSYEKL. CDR3 DNA sequence: TGCGCCAGCAGCCAAGGACAGTTGGACGTGACCCAGTACTTC. Translation gives CASSQGQLDVTQYF.

V and J are TRBV11-2 and TRBJ1-4; 12 bases fit TRBD1. The CDR3 spans 16 residues. Germline-derived CDR1 and CDR2 are SGHAT and FQNNGV. Unmatched junction bases numbered 5, after V lost 1 base and J lost 8 bases. The CDR3 sequence: CASSLGRDRGLEKLFF. The CDR3 DNA follows: TGTGCCAGCAGCTTAGGACGGGACAGGGGGCTCGAAAAACTGTTTTTT.

This chain uses TRBV7-2 with TRBJ2-7, with 11 bases fitting TRBD2. CDR3 length equals 15 residues. V was pared by 4 bases and J by 3 bases, with 5 bases of the junction left unmatched. From germline, CDR1 is SGHTA and CDR2 FQGNSA. CDR3 nucleotides: TGTGCCAGCAGCTCTACTCTAGCGGGGGGCTACGAGCAGTACTTC. It codes for CASSSTLAGGYEQYF.

Here the CDR3 DNA reads TGTGCCAGCAGCCAAGGTCGAGGATGGTTGTATTTT. Protein: CASSQGRGWLYF. V gene TRBV14 combines with J gene TRBJ2-3; D gene ambiguous. The CDR3 totals 12 residues. Germline lookup yields CDR1 SGHDN and CDR2 FVKESK. Trimming removed 1 base from V and 14 bases from J, with 13 bases in between.

This rearrangement joins TRBV29-1 to TRBJ1-1, with 7 bases matching TRBD1. Germline V gene sequence: CDR1 SQVTM, CDR2 ANQGSEA. V dropped 5 bases and J dropped 1; count of bases not matched to a gene: 7. The CDR3 contains 14 residues. The CDR3 reads CSVLRGQTNTEAFF. CDR3 DNA: TGCAGCGTTTTACGGGGACAGACGAACACTGAAGCTTTCTTT.

V is TRBV5-8 and J is TRBJ1-1; D gene uncertain. The germline V gene has CDR1 SGHTS and CDR2 YDEGEE. V shed 0 bases and J shed 5 bases, with 14 bases lying between them. CDR3 length: 15 amino acids. The CDR3 DNA sequence: TGTGCCAGCAGCTTGGAGCCGGGCGGGTGGACTGAAGCTTTCTTT. Amino acid sequence: CASSLEPGGWTEAFF.

V usage is TRBV5-1 and J usage is TRBJ2-2; possibly TRBD2 for D (5 bases). With 4 bases removed from V and 5 bases from J, the gap between germline ends came to 18 bases. Germline loops: CDR1 SGHRS, CDR2 YFSETQ. This CDR3 spans 16 amino acids. CDR3 DNA sequence: TGCGCCAGCAGCCCCCCGACTAAGCTGTTGACCGGGGAGCTGTTTTTT. Protein sequence: CASSPPTKLLTGELFF.

This chain uses TRBV19 with TRBJ1-6, with 9 positions matching TRBD1. Germline CDR1 is LNHDA and CDR2 is SQIVND (reference sequence). V lost 5 bases and J lost 7; bases outside the gene matches: 3. There are 14 residues in the CDR3. CDR3 sequence: CASSLGQGNSPLHF. CDR3 sequence (DNA): TGTGCCAGTAGTCTAGGACAGGGGAATTCACCCCTCCACTTT.

In this sample, this clone turned up a few times. This chain joins TRBV9 and TRBJ2-3; 11 bases fit TRBD2. Trimming cost V 1 base and J 4 bases; bases outside gene matches: 8. CDR3 length: 17 residues. Germline CDR1 reads SGDLS; CDR2 reads YYNGEE. Here the CDR3 reads CASSVSLAGGTPDTQYF. The CDR3 coding sequence is TGTGCCAGCAGCGTATCCCTAGCGGGGGGCACGCCAGATACGCAGTATTTT.